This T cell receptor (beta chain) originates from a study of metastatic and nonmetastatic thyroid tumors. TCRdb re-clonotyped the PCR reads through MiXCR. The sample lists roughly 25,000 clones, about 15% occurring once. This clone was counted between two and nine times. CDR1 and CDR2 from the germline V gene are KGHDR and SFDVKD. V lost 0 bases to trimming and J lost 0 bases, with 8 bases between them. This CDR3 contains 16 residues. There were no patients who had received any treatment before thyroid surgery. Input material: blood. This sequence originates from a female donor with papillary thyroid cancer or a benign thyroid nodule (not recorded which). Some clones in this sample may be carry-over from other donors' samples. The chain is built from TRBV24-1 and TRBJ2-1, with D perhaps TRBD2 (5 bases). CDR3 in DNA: TGTGCCACCAGTGATTTGGAGGGCAGCTCCTACAATGAGCAGTTCTTC. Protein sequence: CATSDLEGSSYNEQFF.